Included here is one T cell receptor beta chain sequence, with context. Which antigen it targets is not known. No base-level quality is on record; no much larger clone is a single base apart. Patients with a history of autoimmune disease or receiving systemic immunosuppression were excluded from the trial. Peripheral blood for TCR sequencing was drawn from every dose cohort at baseline, at cycle 4 day 1 and at cycle 7 day 1. The samples were taken from a phase I, first-in-human, multicenter, open-label dose-escalation trial of ivuxolimab. Adults with locally advanced or metastatic melanoma, renal cell, hepatocellular, or head and neck squamous cell carcinoma were enrolled in the trial. CD4+ and CD8+ T cells were sorted separately from peripheral blood before TCR sequencing. To sequence the TCRbeta CDR3 region, genomic DNA was isolated from the sorted cells. The immunoSEQ Assay was used for sequencing of TCRbeta CDR3 regions. TCRdb retrieved this table from immuneACCESS and kept in-frame rearrangements only. Not all clones are present; in checked studies, unresolved V genes account for under half, and no reason is known for the remainder. The sample table holds roughly 68,000 clones, of which approximately 90% were seen once. Around 1.1% of the sample is taken by the ten largest.

The data stem from a study of OX40 agonist ivuxolimab in advanced cancers. About the investigation overall: Ivuxolimab was an agonistic, fully human IgG2 monoclonal antibody directed against OX40 (CD134), a costimulatory receptor. Intravenous ivuxolimab was administered to patients every 2 weeks at six dose levels: 0.01, 0.1, 0.3, 1.5, 3 and 10 mg/kg. Among the 50 to 55 dose-escalation patients, about 19 had hepatocellular carcinoma, roughly 15 melanoma, 9 renal cell carcinoma and 9 head and neck cancer. The dose-escalation cohort was about 83% male with a mean age of about 58 years, ranging from roughly 20 to 80. Prior anti-PD-1, anti-PD-L1 or anti-CTLA-4 therapy was permitted, and roughly two fifths of dose-escalation patients had received checkpoint inhibitors. Partial responses occurred in three dose-escalation patients: two with cutaneous melanoma and one with hepatocellular carcinoma. Peripheral TCRbeta sequencing was intended to test whether TCR sequence diversity was altered and clonal T-cell expansion was caused by ivuxolimab. The paper reports the monotherapy dose-escalation portion (N of about 50 patients) of the phase I ivuxolimab trial.

Overall study outcomes, separate from this receptor: Low levels of normalized T-cell clonal expansion were also seen in some patients who did not respond. Antigen specificity was not determined for the clonally expanded peripheral T cells. In partial responders in the 0.1-3.0 mg/kg groups, normalized peripheral clonal expansion was found to be among the lowest, especially among CD8+ T cells. Clonal expansion of both CD4+ and CD8+ blood T cells was observed from baseline to week 6 at doses 0.1 to 3.0 mg/kg. On average, CD8+ T cells showed more expanded clones than CD4+ T cells after ivuxolimab.

Between the V and J ends, shortened by 5 bases and 11 bases respectively, the junction contains 18 bases. From a lookup of the germline V gene, CDR1 and CDR2 are KGHSH and LQKENI. The CDR3 contains 13 residues, cysteine and phenylalanine counted. Kept here is only the CDR3 DNA, which spans 39 bases and is read in frame from base 1. The chain joins TRBV18 to TRBJ1-1; perhaps TRBD1 is the D gene, with 5 bases matching. The sample in question was CD4+ or CD8+ T cells sorted from blood, obtained in a trial of the OX40 agonist ivuxolimab. The TCR originated in an adult with an advanced solid tumor such as melanoma, head and neck, liver or kidney cancer. The CDR3: CASSSDTGEVAFF. The sequenced DNA is TGTGCCAGCTCATCAGACACGGGGGAGGTCGCTTTCTTT.